This paragraph reports one T cell receptor (beta chain). The CDR3 runs to 13 residues. Germline CDR1 reads LNHNV; CDR2 reads YYDKDF (reference sequence). V shed 5 bases and J 2 bases; nucleotides not matched to a gene: 2. These data originate in a study of T cell changes during pregnancy in multiple sclerosis. Assay used: immunoSEQ multiplex PCR; TCRdb lists only in-frame clones, some missing. The table has about 31,000 clones, approximately 90% seen once. V gene TRBV15 combines with J gene TRBJ2-7; 8 positions agree with TRBD2. The input for sequencing was CD8+ T cells from peripheral blood mononuclear cells, taken in the second trimester of pregnancy. The receptor's source is a female donor with multiple sclerosis, enrolled in a pregnancy study. The CDR3 spells CATSGGGTYEQYF. DNA for the CDR3: TGTGCCACCAGCGGCGGGGGGACCTACGAGCAGTACTTC.